Sequencing of this TCR beta chain was carried out in a study of T cells expressing NK-cell markers. Study overall: Sorted T-cell subsets CD3+CD56+NKG2C+, CD3+CD56+NKG2C- and CD3+CD56-NKG2C+ were TCR beta-sequenced. Points from the study as a whole: It was still unclear whether expanded NKG2C+ T cell clones were HCMV specific.

With regard to this clonotype: Its antigen is currently unknown.

The authors made TCR beta cDNA libraries by 5'RACE template switching. This switching added a universal primer site and UMIs. TCRdb derives one entry per CDR3 protein from the 5' RACE reads, leaving out DNA. The sample includes 150,000 to 180,000 distinct CDR3 sequences. The germline CDR1 and CDR2 sequences are MNHEY and SVGAGI. The CDR3 has 14 residues. The chain carries TRBV6-5 and TRBJ2-3; TCRdb names TRBD1, which stays unverified in the absence of DNA. The source is a woman between 45 and 60 years old in good health. Input material: blood T cells: a sorted CD56 or NKG2C T cell subset, CD4+ or CD8+ T cells, or bulk PBMC T cells (not recorded which). CDR3 sequence reads: CASSYSTTGWAQYF.